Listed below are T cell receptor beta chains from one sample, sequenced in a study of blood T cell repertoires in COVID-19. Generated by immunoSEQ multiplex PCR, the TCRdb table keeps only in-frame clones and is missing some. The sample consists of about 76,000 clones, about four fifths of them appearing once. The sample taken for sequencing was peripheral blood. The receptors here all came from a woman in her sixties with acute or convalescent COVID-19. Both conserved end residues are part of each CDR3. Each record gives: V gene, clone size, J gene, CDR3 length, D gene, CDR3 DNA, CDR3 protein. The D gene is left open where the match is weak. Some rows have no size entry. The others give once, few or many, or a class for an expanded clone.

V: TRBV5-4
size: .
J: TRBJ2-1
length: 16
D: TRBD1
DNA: TGTGCCAGCAGCTCGCGGGACAGGGGCGGGTACAATGAGCAGTTCTTC
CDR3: CASSSRDRGGYNEQFF

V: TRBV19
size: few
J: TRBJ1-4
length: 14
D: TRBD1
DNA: TGTGCCAGTAGTTCCGGACAGGGGAGCGAAAAACTGTTTTTT
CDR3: CASSSGQGSEKLFF

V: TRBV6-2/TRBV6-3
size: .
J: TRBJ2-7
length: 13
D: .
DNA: TGTGCCAGCAGCCGCTACGGTTCCGGCGAGCAGTACTTC
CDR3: CASSRYGSGEQYF

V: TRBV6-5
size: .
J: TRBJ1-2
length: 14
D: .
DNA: TGTGCCAGCAGTAAAATAACAGGGAACTATGGCTACACCTTC
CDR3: CASSKITGNYGYTF

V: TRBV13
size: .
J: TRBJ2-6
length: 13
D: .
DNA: TGTGCCAGCACCTCTTCTGGGGCCAACGTCCTGACTTTC
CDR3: CASTSSGANVLTF

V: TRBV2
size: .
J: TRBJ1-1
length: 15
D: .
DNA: TGTGCCAGCATCCTGAATTTACAGGCGAACACTGAAGCTTTCTTT
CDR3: CASILNLQANTEAFF

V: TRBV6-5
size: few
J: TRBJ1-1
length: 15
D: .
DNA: TGTGCCAGCAGTTACAAGGCAGGAATGAACACTGAAGCTTTCTTT
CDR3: CASSYKAGMNTEAFF

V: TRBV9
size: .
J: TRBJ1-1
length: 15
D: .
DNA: TGTGCCAGCAGCCCCCGGCCCGGACTGGGCACTGAAGCTTTCTTT
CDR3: CASSPRPGLGTEAFF

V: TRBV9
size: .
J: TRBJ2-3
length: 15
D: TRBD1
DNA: TGTGCCAGCAGCCCGGGACAGGGGGATGGAGATACGCAGTATTTT
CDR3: CASSPGQGDGDTQYF

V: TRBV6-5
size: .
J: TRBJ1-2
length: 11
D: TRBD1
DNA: TGTGCCAGCAGGACAGGGTACGGCTACACCTTC
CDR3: CASRTGYGYTF

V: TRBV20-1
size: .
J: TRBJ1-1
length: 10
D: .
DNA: TGCAGTGCCTCGAGGACTGAAGCTTTCTTT
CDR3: CSASRTEAFF

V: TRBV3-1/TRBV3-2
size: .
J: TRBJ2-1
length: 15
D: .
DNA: TGTGCCAGCAGCCACCTAGACAGGTCCTACAATGAGCAGTTCTTC
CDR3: CASSHLDRSYNEQFF

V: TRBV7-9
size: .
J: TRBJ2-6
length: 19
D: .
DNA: TGTGCCAGCAGCTTCCCACAGGAGGGAGATTTCTCTGGGGCCAACGTCCTGACTTTC
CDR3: CASSFPQEGDFSGANVLTF

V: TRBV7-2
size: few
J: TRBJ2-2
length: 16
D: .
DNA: TGTGCCAGCAGCTTAAGGGCGGGGGCCGACACCGGGGAGCTGTTTTTT
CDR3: CASSLRAGADTGELFF

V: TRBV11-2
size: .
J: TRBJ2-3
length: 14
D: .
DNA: TGTGCCAGCAGCCTCGGCGGTGGCACAGATACGCAGTATTTT
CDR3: CASSLGGGTDTQYF